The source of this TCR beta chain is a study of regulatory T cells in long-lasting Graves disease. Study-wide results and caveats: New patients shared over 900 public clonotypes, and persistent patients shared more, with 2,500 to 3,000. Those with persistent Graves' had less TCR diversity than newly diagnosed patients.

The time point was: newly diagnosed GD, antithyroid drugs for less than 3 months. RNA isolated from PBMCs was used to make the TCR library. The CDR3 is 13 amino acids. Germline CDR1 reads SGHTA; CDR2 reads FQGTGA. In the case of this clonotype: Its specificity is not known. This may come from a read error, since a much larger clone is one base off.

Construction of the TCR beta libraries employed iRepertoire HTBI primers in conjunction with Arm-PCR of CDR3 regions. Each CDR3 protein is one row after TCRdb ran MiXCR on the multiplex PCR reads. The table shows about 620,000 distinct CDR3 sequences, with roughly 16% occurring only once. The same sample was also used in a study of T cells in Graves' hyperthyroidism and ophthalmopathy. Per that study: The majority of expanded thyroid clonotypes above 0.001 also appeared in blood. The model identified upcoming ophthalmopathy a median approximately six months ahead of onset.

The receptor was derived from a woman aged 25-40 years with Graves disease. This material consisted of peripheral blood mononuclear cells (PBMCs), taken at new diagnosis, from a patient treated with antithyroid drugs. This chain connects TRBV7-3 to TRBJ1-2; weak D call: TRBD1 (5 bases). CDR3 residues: CTSSLLPGYGYTF. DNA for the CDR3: TGTACCAGCAGCTTGCTCCCAGGGTATGGCTACACCTTC.